What follows describes a single T cell receptor (beta chain). This sample stems from a study of blood T cell repertoires in COVID-19. Some clones are missing from TCRdb's copy, which holds only in-frame ones; the method was immunoSEQ multiplex PCR. This sample has 60,000 or so clones, with around 87% found just once. Germline CDR1 is SGHAT and CDR2 is FQNNGV. With 0 bases removed from V and 1 base from J, the gap between germline ends came to 8 bases. This CDR3 is 15 amino acids long. The sequenced sample was peripheral blood. This receptor was identified in a man in his fifties or sixties with active or convalescent COVID-19. This sequence joins TRBV11-2 and TRBJ2-3; no clear D. For the CDR3, the DNA is TGTGCCAGCAGCTTAGAGAGTCGTCGCACAGATACGCAGTATTTT. Encoded protein: CASSLESRRTDTQYF.